This entry lists 30 T cell receptor beta chains sequenced from one sample in a study of control samples from healthy donors and cancer patients. Data came from immunoSEQ multiplex PCR; TCRdb stores just in-frame clones and leaves some out. The sample lists roughly 98,000 clones, approximately 95% occurring once. Material for sequencing was blood. The receptors here all came from a man aged 18 to 30 in good health.

V usage is TRBV27 and J usage is TRBJ1-4, with TRBD1 identical over 7 bases. Germline V gene lookup returns CDR1 MNHEY and CDR2 SMNVEV (reference sequence). The CDR3 has 16 residues. V trimming: 3 bases; J trimming: 3 bases; junction bases outside the gene matches: 7. The CDR3 nucleotides read TGTGCCAGCAGTTTTGAAGGGGGCGCAGCTAATGAAAAACTGTTTTTT. Amino acids: CASSFEGGAANEKLFF.

V is TRBV15 and J is TRBJ2-1, with a possible D match to TRBD1 (6 bases). This CDR3 region has 15 residues. Trimming took 4 bases from V and 8 from J, leaving 18 bases between them. CDR1 is LNHNV, CDR2 YYDKDF, per germline (reference sequence). The CDR3 DNA sequence: TGTGCCACCAGCAAAGGCAGGGGAGAATCCGATGAGCAGTTCTTC. It codes for CATSKGRGESDEQFF.

The chain employs TRBV30 and TRBJ1-2, with D tentatively TRBD1 (5 bases). Germline CDR1 GTSNPN, CDR2 SVGIG (reference sequence). The CDR3 runs to 12 residues. Trimming shortened V by 5 bases and J by 4 bases, and 11 bases separated the two germline ends. CDR3 protein: CAWGRDSYGYTF. The CDR3 nucleotides read TGTGCCTGGGGCCGTGACAGCTATGGCTACACCTTC.

V usage is TRBV27 and J usage is TRBJ1-2, with D maybe TRBD1 (5 bases). Germline V gene lookup returns CDR1 MNHEY and CDR2 SMNVEV (reference sequence). This CDR3 has 13 amino acids. V lost 5 bases, J lost 4 bases, and 11 bases lay in between. Written as DNA, the CDR3 is TGTGCCAGCAGTCCCAGGGCCCTCTATGGCTACACCTTC. Its protein is CASSPRALYGYTF.

This clone occurred once. The chain combines TRBV6-5 with TRBJ2-7; 8 bases are a match to TRBD1. CDR1 is MNHEY and CDR2 is SVGAGI in the germline V gene. V was pared by 10 bases and J by 2 bases, with 13 bases of the junction left unmatched. This CDR3 spans 15 amino acids. The CDR3 nucleotides read TGTGCCACCCGATATCAGGGACAGGCCCCCTACGAGCAGTACTTC. This gives the protein CATRYQGQAPYEQYF.

The chain uses TRBV4-3 and TRBJ1-3; the D gene is possibly TRBD1 (6 bases). V was shortened by 0 bases and J by 3 bases, with 9 bases between the two germline ends. CDR1 is LGHNA, CDR2 YSLEER, per germline. The length of the CDR3 is 15 residues. CDR3 residues: CASSQDRGSGNTIYF. The CDR3 DNA is TGCGCCAGCAGCCAAGACAGGGGAAGTGGAAACACCATATATTTT.

V usage is TRBV19 and J usage is TRBJ2-5, with 10 bases aligning to TRBD2. With 0 bases clipped from V and 4 bases from J, the junction kept 5 bases outside the gene matches. This CDR3 has 16 amino acids. The germline V gene encodes CDR1 LNHDA and CDR2 SQIVND (reference sequence). CDR3 bases: TGTGCCAGTAGTATAGATCTAGCGGGAGCTGGAGAGACCCAGTACTTC. Amino acid sequence: CASSIDLAGAGETQYF.

The chain combines TRBV19 with TRBJ2-4, with D unclear. The CDR3 runs 14 residues. Germline V lookup: CDR1 LNHDA, CDR2 SQIVND (reference sequence). V was trimmed by 6 bases and J by 1 base, leaving 10 bases between them. The CDR3 is CASSLVGAKNIQYF. CDR3 DNA: TGTGCCAGTAGCCTAGTGGGTGCCAAAAACATTCAGTACTTC.

The chain has TRBV4-3 and TRBJ2-6; 7 bases align to TRBD1. V lost 2 bases and J lost 2; bases outside the gene matches: 0. CDR3 length equals 15 residues. Germline CDR1 and CDR2: LGHNA and YSLEER. The CDR3 DNA follows: TGCGCCAGCAGCCAAACAGGGGCTGGGGCCAACGTCCTGACTTTC. Translation: CASSQTGAGANVLTF.

This chain joins TRBV6-1 and TRBJ2-6; D gene unclear. CDR1 MNHNS and CDR2 SASEGT come from the germline V gene. The length of the CDR3 is 18 residues. V dropped 4 bases and J dropped 0 bases, with 16 bases sitting between them. In DNA form, the CDR3 reads TGTGCCAGCAGTGTATTACCTCCCGACATCTCTGGGGCCAACGTCCTGACTTTC. The encoded protein is CASSVLPPDISGANVLTF.

This chain joins TRBV6-5 and TRBJ1-1; TRBD1 matches at 7 bases. CDR1 is MNHEY and CDR2 is SVGAGI in the germline V gene. CDR3 length equals 13 residues. The V gene end was trimmed by 5 bases and the J gene end by 6 bases; junction bases not matched to a gene: 6. CDR3 sequence: CASSTPGTAEAFF. The CDR3 DNA follows: TGTGCCAGCAGTACTCCCGGGACAGCTGAAGCTTTCTTT.

The chain joins TRBV14 to TRBJ2-1; TRBD2 is a possible D gene (5 bases). The germline V gene has CDR1 SGHDN and CDR2 FVKESK. Trimming took off 4 bases at V and 9 bases at J, with 10 bases between the two ends. The CDR3 extends over 12 amino acids. CDR3 bases: TGTGCCAGCAGCCGGACTCCTAGTGAGCAGTTCTTC. Its translation: CASSRTPSEQFF.

This clone was counted a single time. The gene calls are TRBV19 and TRBJ1-1; TRBD1 agrees at 9 bases. CDR3 length: 16 residues. Per germline, CDR1 LNHDA and CDR2 SQIVND (reference sequence). After removal of 0 bases from V and 1 base from J, the junction contained 3 bases not matched to a gene. DNA for the CDR3: TGTGCCAGTAGTATAGACACGGACAGGGGGAACACTGAAGCTTTCTTT. It translates to CASSIDTDRGNTEAFF.

The V call is TRBV19, the J call TRBJ2-1, with D uncertain. Germline V gene lookup returns CDR1 LNHDA and CDR2 SQIVND (reference sequence). The CDR3 covers 13 residues. V was trimmed by 0 bases and J by 5 bases, leaving 5 bases between them. Here the CDR3 DNA reads TGTGCCAGTAGTATAGACAGCAACAATGAGCAGTTCTTC. Translating it yields CASSIDSNNEQFF.

This clone has a handful of counts. The gene calls are TRBV6-1 and TRBJ1-1; no firm D call. CDR1 is MNHNS and CDR2 is SASEGT in the germline V gene. The V end was cut by 3 bases, the J end by 3 bases, with 2 bases between. The CDR3 covers 11 residues. The CDR3 sequence is CASSEYTEAFF. CDR3 sequence (DNA): TGTGCCAGCAGTGAGTACACTGAAGCTTTCTTT.

The chain employs TRBV4-3 and TRBJ2-3; D call uncertain. The CDR3 loop spans 14 amino acids. Germline CDR1 and CDR2: LGHNA and YSLEER. Trimming left V 0 bases short and J 11 bases short, with 15 bases between. The chain's CDR3 is CASSQDPEKAEQYF. The CDR3 coding sequence is TGCGCCAGCAGCCAAGATCCAGAGAAGGCCGAGCAGTATTTT.

The CDR3 DNA sequence: TGTGCCAGCAGCTTAGGAGCGGCGAACACCGGGGAGCTGTTTTTT. Residues: CASSLGAANTGELFF. The genes are TRBV11-2 and TRBJ2-2; tentatively, D is TRBD2 (5 bases). The CDR3 loop spans 15 amino acids. V was trimmed by 1 base and J by 0 bases, leaving 6 bases between them. Germline-derived CDR1 and CDR2 are SGHAT and FQNNGV.

The rearrangement joins TRBV6-5 to TRBJ1-2; no firm D call. Germline V gene lookup returns CDR1 MNHEY and CDR2 SVGAGI. CDR3 length: 12 amino acids. Between the trimmed V and J ends, which lost 6 bases and 8 bases, there was a span of 13 bases. The CDR3 coding sequence is TGTGCCAGCAGAAATTGGTTGGGAGGCTACACCTTC. Residues: CASRNWLGGYTF.

The rearrangement links TRBV18 to TRBJ2-6; no firm D call. The CDR3 sequence is 16 residues long. Germline CDR1 reads KGHSH; CDR2 reads LQKENI. V lost 0 bases and J 3 bases, leaving 9 bases between the germline ends. In DNA, the CDR3 is TGTGCCAGCTCACCACCGGGCAGGTTTGGGGCCAACGTCCTGACTTTC. Translation: CASSPPGRFGANVLTF.

This chain connects TRBV30 to TRBJ2-3; tentative D call: TRBD2 (5 bases). The CDR3 is made up of 13 amino acids. Between the trimmed V and J ends, which lost 3 bases and 8 bases, there was a span of 15 bases. In germline, CDR1 is GTSNPN, CDR2 SVGIG (reference sequence). The DNA for the CDR3 is TGTGCCTGGAGGACCTCATTAGGAGGTACGCAGTATTTT. Amino acid sequence: CAWRTSLGGTQYF.

The V call is TRBV15, the J call TRBJ2-3; possible D gene TRBD1, 6 bases. V lost 10 bases and J lost 2, with 13 bases in between. In germline, CDR1 is LNHNV, CDR2 YYDKDF (reference sequence). The CDR3 sequence is 13 residues long. The CDR3 DNA is TGTGCCATTTCGGACAGTTACACAGATACGCAGTATTTT. It encodes CAISDSYTDTQYF.

This sequence joins TRBV7-2 and TRBJ2-5, with TRBD2 matching 11 bases. V was pared by 6 bases and J by 2 bases, with 5 bases of the junction left unmatched. This CDR3 comprises 15 residues. In germline, CDR1 is SGHTA, CDR2 FQGNSA. Written as DNA, the CDR3 is TGTGCCAGCAGATTTAGCGGGGGGGGTCAAGAGACCCAGTACTTC. It translates to CASRFSGGGQETQYF. Together with reference TRBV7-2 and TRBJ2-5, the CDR3 gives the full variable domain: GAGVSQSPSNKVTEKGKDVELRCDPISGHTALYWYRQSLGQGLEFLIYFQGNSAPDKSGLPSDRFSAERTGGSVSTLTIQRTQQEDSAVYLCASRFSGGGQETQYFGPGTRLLVL.

This rearrangement joins TRBV6-4 to TRBJ1-5; D remains ambiguous. The germline CDR1 and CDR2 sequences are MRHNA and SNTAGT. This CDR3 comprises 13 residues. Trimming shortened V by 5 bases and J by 5 bases, and 10 bases separated the two germline ends. CDR3 sequence (DNA): TGTGCCAGCAGTCGCGAGCGGGATCAGCCCCAGCATTTT. The encoded protein is CASSRERDQPQHF.

This rearrangement joins TRBV4-1 to TRBJ2-3; 8 bases match TRBD2. The CDR3 has 17 amino acids. CDR1 and CDR2 from the germline V gene are MGHRA and YSYEKL. The V segment lost 3 bases and the J segment 3 bases; nucleotides outside the gene matches: 11. CDR3 sequence: CASSHPRAGGSTDTQYF. For the CDR3, the DNA is TGCGCCAGCAGCCACCCCCGGGCGGGGGGTTCGACAGATACGCAGTATTTT.

V usage is TRBV29-1 and J usage is TRBJ1-4, with TRBD1 as a possible D gene (5 bases). The ends were cut back, 7 bases at V and 0 bases at J, with 12 bases in the middle. The length of the CDR3 is 14 residues. Per germline, CDR1 SQVTM and CDR2 ANQGSEA. The CDR3 is CSAPDSATNEKLFF. The CDR3 nucleotides are TGCAGCGCCCCCGACAGTGCAACTAATGAAAAACTGTTTTTT.

The V call is TRBV19, the J call TRBJ1-3; 8 positions agree with TRBD1. J gave up 0 bases and V 6 bases, and 4 bases lay outside the gene matches. The germline gives CDR1 LNHDA, CDR2 SQIVND (reference sequence). This CDR3 is built from 15 residues. CDR3: CASRSDRGSGNTIYF. The DNA for the CDR3 is TGTGCCAGTAGATCCGACAGGGGCTCTGGAAACACCATATATTTT.

The rearrangement links TRBV7-9 to TRBJ1-2; possible D gene TRBD1, 6 bases. Germline V gene data show CDR1 as SEHNR and CDR2 as FQNEAQ (reference sequence). The V and J ends lost 1 base and 1 base respectively, with 13 bases between them. This CDR3 has 16 amino acids. The CDR3 sequence is CASSLGRQEINYGYTF. Here the CDR3 DNA reads TGTGCCAGCAGCTTAGGGCGACAGGAGATTAACTATGGCTACACCTTC.

The V and J genes are TRBV2 and TRBJ2-2; no clear D. V lost 1 base to trimming and J lost 1 base, with 7 bases between them. The germline V gene has CDR1 SNHLY and CDR2 FYNNEI. The CDR3 has 15 amino acids. DNA for the CDR3: TGTGCCAGCAGTGAAGGGGGTTTGAACACCGGGGAGCTGTTTTTT. Translated, it gives CASSEGGLNTGELFF.

V and J are TRBV30 and TRBJ1-6, with D hard to call. The CDR3 has 14 residues. The V gene's germline CDR1 is GTSNPN and CDR2 SVGIG (reference sequence). V was cut by 3 bases and J by 6 bases, with 12 bases left in between. The DNA for the CDR3 is TGTGCCTGGAGCCCCGGTTTGGGTAATTCACCCCTCCACTTT. Its translation is CAWSPGLGNSPLHF.

This sequence joins TRBV4-1 and TRBJ2-7; TRBD2 aligns across 10 bases. V trimming: 3 bases; J trimming: 6 bases; junction bases outside the gene matches: 11. The CDR3 length is 16 residues. Germline lookup yields CDR1 MGHRA and CDR2 YSYEKL. CDR3 coding DNA: TGCGCCAGCAGCCATGAGCCTAGCGGGAGTACGCCCGAGCAGTACTTC. Translation gives CASSHEPSGSTPEQYF.